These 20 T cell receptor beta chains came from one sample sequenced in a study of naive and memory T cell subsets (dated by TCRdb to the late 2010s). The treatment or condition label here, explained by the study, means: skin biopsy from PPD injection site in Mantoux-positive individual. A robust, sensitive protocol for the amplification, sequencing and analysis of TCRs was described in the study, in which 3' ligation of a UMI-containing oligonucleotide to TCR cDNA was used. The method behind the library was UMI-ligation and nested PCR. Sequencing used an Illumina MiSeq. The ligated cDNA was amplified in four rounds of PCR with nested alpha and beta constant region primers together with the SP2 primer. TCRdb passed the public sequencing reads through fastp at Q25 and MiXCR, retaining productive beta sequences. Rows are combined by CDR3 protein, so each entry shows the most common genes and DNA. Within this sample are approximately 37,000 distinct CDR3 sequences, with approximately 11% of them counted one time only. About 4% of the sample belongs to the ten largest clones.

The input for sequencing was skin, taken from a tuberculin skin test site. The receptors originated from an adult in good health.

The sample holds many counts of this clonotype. CDR3 in DNA: TGCAGTGCTAGTCTTGGTAACTCTGGAAACACCATATATTTT. Translated: CSASLGNSGNTIYF. The rearrangement joins TRBV20-1 to TRBJ1-3; no reliable D call. Trimming removed 3 bases from V and 0 bases from J, with 9 bases in between. This CDR3 region has 14 residues. Germline V gives CDR1 DFQATT, CDR2 SNEGSKA (reference sequence).

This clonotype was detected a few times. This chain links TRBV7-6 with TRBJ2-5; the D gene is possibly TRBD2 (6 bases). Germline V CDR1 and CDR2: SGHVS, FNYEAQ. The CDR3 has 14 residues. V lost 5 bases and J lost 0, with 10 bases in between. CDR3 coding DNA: TGTGCCAGCAGCGCGGGGACGGACCAAGAGACCCAGTACTTC. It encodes CASSAGTDQETQYF.

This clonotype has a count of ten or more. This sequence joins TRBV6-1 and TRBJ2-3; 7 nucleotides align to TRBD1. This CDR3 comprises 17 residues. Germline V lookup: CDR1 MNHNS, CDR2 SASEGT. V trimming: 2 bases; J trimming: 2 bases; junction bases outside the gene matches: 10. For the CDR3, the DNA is TGTGCCAGCAGTGAAATTGGGACAGAAGATAACACAGATACGCAGTATTTT. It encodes CASSEIGTEDNTDTQYF.

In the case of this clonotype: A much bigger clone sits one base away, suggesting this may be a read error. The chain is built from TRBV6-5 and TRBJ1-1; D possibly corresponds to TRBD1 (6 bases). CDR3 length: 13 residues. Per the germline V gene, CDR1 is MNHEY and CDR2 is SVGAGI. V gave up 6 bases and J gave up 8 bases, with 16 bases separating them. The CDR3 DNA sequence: TGTGCCAGCAGACCCGGGGGCGGGAGCGAAGCTTTCTTT. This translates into CASRPGGGSEAFF.

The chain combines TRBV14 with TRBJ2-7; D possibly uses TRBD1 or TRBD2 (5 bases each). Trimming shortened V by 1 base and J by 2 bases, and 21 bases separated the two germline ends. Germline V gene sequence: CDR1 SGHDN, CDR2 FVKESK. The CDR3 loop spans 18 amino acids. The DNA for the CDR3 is TGTGCCAGCAGCCAAGGGCCCTCTGGGTCAGGGAGTCCCTACGAGCAGTACTTC. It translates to CASSQGPSGSGSPYEQYF.

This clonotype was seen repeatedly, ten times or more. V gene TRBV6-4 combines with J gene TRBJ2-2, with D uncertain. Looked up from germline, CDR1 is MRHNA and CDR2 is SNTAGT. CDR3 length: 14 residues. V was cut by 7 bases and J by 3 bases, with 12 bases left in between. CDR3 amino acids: CASISFPDTGELFF. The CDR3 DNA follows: TGTGCCAGCATATCGTTCCCGGACACCGGGGAGCTGTTTTTT.

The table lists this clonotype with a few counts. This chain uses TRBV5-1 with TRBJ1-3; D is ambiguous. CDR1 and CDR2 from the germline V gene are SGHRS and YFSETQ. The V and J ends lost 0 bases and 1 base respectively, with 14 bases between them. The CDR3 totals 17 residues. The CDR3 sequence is CASSLVDGGRSGNTIYF. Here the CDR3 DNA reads TGCGCCAGCAGCTTGGTGGACGGAGGACGGTCTGGAAACACCATATATTTT. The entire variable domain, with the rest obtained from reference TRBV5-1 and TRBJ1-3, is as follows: KAGVTQTPRYLIKTRGQQVTLSCSPISGHRSVSWYQQTPGQGLQFLFEYFSETQRNKGNFPGRFSGRQFSNSRSEMNVSTLELGDSALYLCASSLVDGGRSGNTIYFGEGSWLTVV.

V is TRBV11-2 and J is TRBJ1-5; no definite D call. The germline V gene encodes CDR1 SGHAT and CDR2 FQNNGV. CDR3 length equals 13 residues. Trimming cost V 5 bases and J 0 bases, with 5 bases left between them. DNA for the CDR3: TGTGCCAGCAGCAGGGTTAGCAATCAGCCCCAGCATTTT. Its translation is CASSRVSNQPQHF.

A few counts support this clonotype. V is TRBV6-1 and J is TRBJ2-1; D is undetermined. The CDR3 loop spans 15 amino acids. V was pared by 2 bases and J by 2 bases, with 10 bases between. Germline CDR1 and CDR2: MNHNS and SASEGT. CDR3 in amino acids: CASSELVGPYNEQFF. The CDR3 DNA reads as TGTGCCAGCAGTGAACTAGTCGGCCCCTACAATGAGCAGTTCTTC.

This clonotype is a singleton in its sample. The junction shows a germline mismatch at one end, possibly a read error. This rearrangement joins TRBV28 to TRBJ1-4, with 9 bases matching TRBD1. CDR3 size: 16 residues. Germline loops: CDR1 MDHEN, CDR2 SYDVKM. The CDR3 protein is CASTAPGTGKGEKLYF. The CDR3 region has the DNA TGTGCCAGCACTGCCCCTGGGACAGGGAAGGGTGAAAAACTGTATTTT.

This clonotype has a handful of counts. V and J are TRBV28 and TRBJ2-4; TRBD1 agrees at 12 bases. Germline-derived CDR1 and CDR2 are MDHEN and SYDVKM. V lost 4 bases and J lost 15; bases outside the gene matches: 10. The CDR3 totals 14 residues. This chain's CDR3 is CASSSTGTGGFTYF. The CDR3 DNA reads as TGTGCCAGCAGTTCAACCGGGACAGGGGGCTTTACGTACTTC.

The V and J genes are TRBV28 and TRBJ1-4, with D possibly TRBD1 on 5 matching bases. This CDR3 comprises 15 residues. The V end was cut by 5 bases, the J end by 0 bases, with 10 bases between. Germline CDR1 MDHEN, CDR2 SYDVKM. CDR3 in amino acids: CASSPGRATNEKLFF. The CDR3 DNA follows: TGTGCCAGCAGTCCGGGGCGGGCAACTAATGAAAAACTGTTTTTT.

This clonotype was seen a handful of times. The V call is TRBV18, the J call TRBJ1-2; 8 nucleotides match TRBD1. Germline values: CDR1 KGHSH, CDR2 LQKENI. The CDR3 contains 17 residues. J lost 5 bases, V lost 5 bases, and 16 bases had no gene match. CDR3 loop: CASSTPGQGLIVYGYTF. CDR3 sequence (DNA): TGTGCCAGCTCAACCCCCGGACAGGGTTTGATCGTTTATGGCTACACCTTC.

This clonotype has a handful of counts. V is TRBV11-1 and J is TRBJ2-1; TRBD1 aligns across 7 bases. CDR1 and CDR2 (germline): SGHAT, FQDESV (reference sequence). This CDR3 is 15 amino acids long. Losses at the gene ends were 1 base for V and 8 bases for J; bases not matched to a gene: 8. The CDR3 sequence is CASSLGGTALDEQFF. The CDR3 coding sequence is TGTGCCAGCAGCTTAGGGGGGACAGCCTTGGATGAGCAGTTCTTC.

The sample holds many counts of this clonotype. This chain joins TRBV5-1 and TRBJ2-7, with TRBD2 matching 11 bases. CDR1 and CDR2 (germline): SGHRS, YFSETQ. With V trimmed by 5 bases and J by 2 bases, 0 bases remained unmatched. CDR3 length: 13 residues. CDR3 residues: CASRLAGAYEQYF. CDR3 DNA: TGCGCCAGCAGACTAGCGGGGGCCTACGAGCAGTACTTC.

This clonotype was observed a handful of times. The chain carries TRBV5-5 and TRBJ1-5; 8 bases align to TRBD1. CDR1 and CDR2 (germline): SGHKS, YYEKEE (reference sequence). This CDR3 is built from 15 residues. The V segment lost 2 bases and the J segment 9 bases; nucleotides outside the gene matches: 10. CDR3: CASSFGQGADVPQHF. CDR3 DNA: TGTGCCAGCAGCTTCGGACAGGGCGCGGATGTGCCCCAGCATTTT.

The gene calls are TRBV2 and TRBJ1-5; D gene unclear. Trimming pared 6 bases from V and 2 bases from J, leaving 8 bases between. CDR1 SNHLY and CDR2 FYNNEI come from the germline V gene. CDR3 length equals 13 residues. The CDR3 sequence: CASRKGGNQPQHF. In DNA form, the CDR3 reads TGTGCCAGCAGGAAGGGTGGCAATCAGCCCCAGCATTTT. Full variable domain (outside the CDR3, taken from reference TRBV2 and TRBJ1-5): EPEVTQTPSHQVTQMGQEVILRCVPISNHLYFYWYRQILGQKVEFLVSFYNNEISEKSEIFDDQFSVERPDGSNFTLKIRSTKLEDSAMYFCASRKGGNQPQHFGDGTRLSIL.

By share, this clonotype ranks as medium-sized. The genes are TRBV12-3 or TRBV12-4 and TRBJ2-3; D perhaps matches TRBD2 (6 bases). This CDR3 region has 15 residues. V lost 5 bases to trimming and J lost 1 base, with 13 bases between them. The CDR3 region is CASSVLEGGTDTQYF. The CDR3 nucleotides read TGTGCCAGCAGTGTCCTGGAGGGCGGCACAGATACGCAGTATTTT.

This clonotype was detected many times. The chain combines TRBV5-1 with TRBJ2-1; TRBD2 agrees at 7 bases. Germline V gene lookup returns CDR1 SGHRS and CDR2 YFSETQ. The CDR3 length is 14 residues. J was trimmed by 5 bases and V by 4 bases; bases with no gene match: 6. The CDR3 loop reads CASSPGLSNNEQFF. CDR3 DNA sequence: TGCGCCAGCAGCCCGGGACTATCTAACAATGAGCAGTTCTTC.

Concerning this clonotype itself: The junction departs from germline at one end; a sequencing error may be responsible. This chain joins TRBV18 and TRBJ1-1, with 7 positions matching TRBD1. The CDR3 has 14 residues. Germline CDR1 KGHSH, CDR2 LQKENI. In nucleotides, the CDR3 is TGTGCCAGCTCACCGGGACAGTTGAACACTGAAGCTTTTTTT. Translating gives CASSPGQLNTEAFF.